The text below deals with one T cell receptor beta chain. Its antigen is unidentified. The data were obtained in a study of cytomegalovirus exposure and HLA in healthy donors. General observations from the study: An analysis was carried out later, and it reportedly showed fewer N-insertions in an Asian-associated ancestry cluster than the approximately 700-donor mean.

Donors were ostensibly healthy at sampling, although undocumented immune exposures were probable. Primers for the PCR totalled 60 Vbeta and 13 Jbeta. Here immunoSEQ multiplex PCR was the method, and the copy in TCRdb shows in-frame clones only, minus some. The table lists 85,000 to 100,000 clones, roughly four fifths of them singletons. The CDR3 has 18 residues. CDR1 SGHRS and CDR2 YFSETQ come from the germline V gene. V shed 0 bases and J shed 0 bases, with 16 bases lying between them. The source of this sequence is a human donor in good health. This sequence joins TRBV5-1 and TRBJ1-3; no reliable D call. The source material was PBMCs. CDR3 sequence (DNA): TGCGCCAGCAGCTTGGTGGTTCAGGTCGGAACCTCTGGAAACACCATATATTTT. It encodes CASSLVVQVGTSGNTIYF.